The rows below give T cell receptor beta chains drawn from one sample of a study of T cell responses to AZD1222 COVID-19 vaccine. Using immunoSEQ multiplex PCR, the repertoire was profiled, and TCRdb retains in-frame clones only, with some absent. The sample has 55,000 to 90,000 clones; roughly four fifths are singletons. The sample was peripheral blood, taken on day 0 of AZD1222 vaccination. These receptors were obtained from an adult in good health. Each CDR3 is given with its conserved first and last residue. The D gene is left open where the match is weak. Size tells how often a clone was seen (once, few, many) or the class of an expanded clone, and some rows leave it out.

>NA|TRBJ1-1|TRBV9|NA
TGTGCCAGCAGCGACGGGGGGGCGCGAATGAACACTGAAGCTTTCTTT
CASSDGGARMNTEAFF
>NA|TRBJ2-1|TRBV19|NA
TGTGCCAGTAGTATAGGGGGGGGCTTGGGAAATGAGCAGTTCTTC
CASSIGGGLGNEQFF
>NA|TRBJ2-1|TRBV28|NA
TGTGCCAGCAGTGAGCTAGGGGACGGTAGGCCCAATGAGCAGTTCTTC
CASSELGDGRPNEQFF
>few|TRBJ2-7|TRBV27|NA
TGTGCCAGCAGCCCCGGGACTTCTCTGGGCGAGCAGTACTTC
CASSPGTSLGEQYF
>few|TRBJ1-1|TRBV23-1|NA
TGCGCCAGCAGACTCAGGAGGTCGGGGCACACTGAAGCTTTCTTT
CASRLRRSGHTEAFF
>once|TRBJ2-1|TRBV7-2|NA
TGTGCCAGCAGCTACGATAGCTCCTACAATGAGCAGTTCTTC
CASSYDSSYNEQFF
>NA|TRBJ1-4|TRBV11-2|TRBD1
TGTGCCAGCAGCGGACTCGACAGGGGGCGGAGGGAAAAACTGTTTTTT
CASSGLDRGRREKLFF
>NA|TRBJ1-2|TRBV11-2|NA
TGTGCCAGCAGCTTAAATGGTTTACAGGGTGGCTACACCTTC
CASSLNGLQGGYTF
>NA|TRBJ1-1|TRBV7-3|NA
TGTGCCAGCAGCTTTGGCTATGACACTGAAGCTTTCTTT
CASSFGYDTEAFF
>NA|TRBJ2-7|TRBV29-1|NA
TGCAGCGTTGAAGACCCGGGCGGCGAGCAGTACTTC
CSVEDPGGEQYF
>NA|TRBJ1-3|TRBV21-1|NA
TGTGCCAGCAGCAAAGAGAAAGGGAAGGGAAACACCATATATTTT
CASSKEKGKGNTIYF
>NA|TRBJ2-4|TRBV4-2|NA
TGTGCCAGCACCAGCCAGGGTTCAAACATTCAGTACTTC
CASTSQGSNIQYF
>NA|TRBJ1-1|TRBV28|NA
TGTGCCAGCCGTGGTGGTAGTACATTGTTAAAGAACACTGAAGCTTTCTTT
CASRGGSTLLKNTEAFF
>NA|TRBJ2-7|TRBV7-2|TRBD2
TGTGCCAGCACCCCAACTAGCGGGGCCGAGTGGGAGCAGTACTTC
CASTPTSGAEWEQYF
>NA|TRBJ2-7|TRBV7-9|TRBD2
TGTGCCAGCAGCTTAGAGGCGGGGGGGCTGGATGAGCAGTACTTC
CASSLEAGGLDEQYF
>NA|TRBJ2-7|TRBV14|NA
TGTGCCAGCAGCCAAGGAGCCCCTACAGGGTGGCGCGAGCAGTACTTC
CASSQGAPTGWREQYF
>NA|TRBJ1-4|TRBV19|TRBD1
TGTGCCAGTAGACGACGACAGGGACGTGAAAAACTGTTTTTT
CASRRRQGREKLFF
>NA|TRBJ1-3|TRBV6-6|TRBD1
TGTGCCAGCAGCCGGACAGGGGGCGGTGGAAACACCATATATTTT
CASSRTGGGGNTIYF
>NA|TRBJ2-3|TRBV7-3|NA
TGTGCCAGCAGCCTTAGCGGTGCACCCACAGATACGCAGTATTTT
CASSLSGAPTDTQYF
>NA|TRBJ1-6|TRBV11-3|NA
TGTGCCAGCAGCGTAGCTAACCCGGGGCGAGCTTATTCACCCCTCCACTTT
CASSVANPGRAYSPLHF
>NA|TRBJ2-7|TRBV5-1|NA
TGCGCCAGCAGCGTAACACAGGGCTACGAGCAGTACTTC
CASSVTQGYEQYF
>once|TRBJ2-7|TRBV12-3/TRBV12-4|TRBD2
TGTGCCAGCAGGGGTAGCGGGGCGGGGGAGCAGTACTTC
CASRGSGAGEQYF
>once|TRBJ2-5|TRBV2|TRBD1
TGTGCCAGCAGGCAGGGGGCGATGGAGACCCAGTACTTC
CASRQGAMETQYF
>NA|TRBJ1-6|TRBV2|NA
TGTGCCAGCAGTGAAACAGGGCGGGAGGATTCACCCCTCCACTTT
CASSETGREDSPLHF
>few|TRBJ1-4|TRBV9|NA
TGTGCCAGCAGCGTTTCGGGGGCAACTAATGAAAAACTGTTTTTT
CASSVSGATNEKLFF
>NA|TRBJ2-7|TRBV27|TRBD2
TGTGCCAGCAGTTTAACTAGCGGGGACTTCAGCTCCTACGAGCAGTACTTC
CASSLTSGDFSSYEQYF
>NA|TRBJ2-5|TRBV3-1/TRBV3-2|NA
TGTGCCAGCAGCCAAGGAGACTGGTACGGGGGAGAGACCCAGTACTTC
CASSQGDWYGGETQYF
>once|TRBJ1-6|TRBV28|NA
TGTGCCAGCAGTCCGGGGACGGGGAATTCACCCCTCCACTTT
CASSPGTGNSPLHF
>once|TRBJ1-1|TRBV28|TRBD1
TGTGCCAGCAGTTTAGGGGGGACAGGGAGTGGGAACACTGAAGCTTTCTTT
CASSLGGTGSGNTEAFF
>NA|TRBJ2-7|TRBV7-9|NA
TGTGCCAGCAGCCAACAGTACGAGCAGTACTTC
CASSQQYEQYF
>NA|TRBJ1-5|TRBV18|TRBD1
TGTGCCAGCTCTCAAGGTCCGGGACAGGGCAATCAGCCCCAGCATTTT
CASSQGPGQGNQPQHF
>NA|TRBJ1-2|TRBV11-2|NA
TGTGCCAGCAGCTTAGATAGACAGGTCTATGGCTACACCTTC
CASSLDRQVYGYTF
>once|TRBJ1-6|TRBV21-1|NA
TGTGCCAGCAGCGGAGGGGGGACTCCTGATTCACCCCTCCACTTT
CASSGGGTPDSPLHF
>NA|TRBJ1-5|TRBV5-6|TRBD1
TGTGCCAGCAGCACTATGACACAGGGGGTTGGACAGCCCCAGCATTTT
CASSTMTQGVGQPQHF
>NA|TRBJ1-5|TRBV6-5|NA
TGTGCCAGCAGTTACGGGGGGAAGGGCAATCAGCCCCAGCATTTT
CASSYGGKGNQPQHF
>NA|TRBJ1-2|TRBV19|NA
TGTGCCAGTAGCTTCTCGGGGGAAACAGGCTATGGCTACACCTTC
CASSFSGETGYGYTF
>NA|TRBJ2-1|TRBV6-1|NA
TGTGCCAGCAGTGAAGCGCTTCCGGGGGTGGTTAACTCCTACAATGAGCAGTTCTTC
CASSEALPGVVNSYNEQFF
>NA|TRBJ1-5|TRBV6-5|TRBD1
TGTGCCAGCAGGCAGACAGGGGCGAGGGATCAGCCCCAGCATTTT
CASRQTGARDQPQHF
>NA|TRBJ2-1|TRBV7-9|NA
TGTGCCAGCAGCCCGAGTAGTGGGGGTACCTCCTACCTATACAATGAGCAGTTCTTC
CASSPSSGGTSYLYNEQFF
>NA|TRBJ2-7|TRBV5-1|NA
TGCGCCAGCAGCCCCATTATTCAGGGGACGGGGACCTACGAGCAGTACTTC
CASSPIIQGTGTYEQYF
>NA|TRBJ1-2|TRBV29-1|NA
TGCAGCGTTTACCGGACAGTTAACTATGGCTACACCTTC
CSVYRTVNYGYTF
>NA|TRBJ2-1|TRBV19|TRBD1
TGTGCCAGTAGTTCGGACAGGGCCTACAATGAGCAGTTCTTC
CASSSDRAYNEQFF
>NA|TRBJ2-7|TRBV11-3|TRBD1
TGTGCCAGCAGTTACCCGGGACAGGCCTACGAGCAGTACTTC
CASSYPGQAYEQYF
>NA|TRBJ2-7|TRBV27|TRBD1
TGTGCCAGCAGTACACGGACAGGGAGCTCCTACGAGCAGTACTTC
CASSTRTGSSYEQYF
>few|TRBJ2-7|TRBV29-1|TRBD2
TGCAGCGTACCGGGACTAGCGTCCGGCGAGCAGTACTTC
CSVPGLASGEQYF
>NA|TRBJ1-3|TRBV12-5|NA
TGTGCTAGTGCCCAGGACAGTTCCTCTGGAAACACCATATATTTT
CASAQDSSSGNTIYF
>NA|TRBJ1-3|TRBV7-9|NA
TGTGCCAGCAGCTCTACACGGAACTCTGGAAACACCATATATTTT
CASSSTRNSGNTIYF